A single sample is the source of the 13 T cell receptor beta chains below, sequenced in a study of neoadjuvant anti-PD-1 for oral cavity cancer. The method was immunoSEQ multiplex PCR; TCRdb's version includes in-frame clones alone and lacks a portion of them. The sample holds some 7,600 clones, about 53% seen once. The input for sequencing was tumor tissue, taken before nivolumab (anti-PD-1) treatment. Receptors were obtained from a person between 40 and 80 years old with oral cavity squamous cell carcinoma.

This clone was counted only a few times. CDR3 residues: CSASGTDTQYF. The CDR3 DNA reads as TGCAGTGCTAGCGGCACAGATACGCAGTATTTT. This chain joins TRBV20-1 and TRBJ2-3; no clear D. The germline CDR1 and CDR2 sequences are DFQATT and SNEGSKA (reference sequence). V was cut by 3 bases and J by 1 base, with 2 bases left in between. The CDR3 consists of 11 residues.

This clone occurred a few times. V gene TRBV5-5 combines with J gene TRBJ2-5; possibly TRBD2 for D (7 bases). The germline gives CDR1 SGHKS, CDR2 YYEKEE (reference sequence). The CDR3 totals 15 residues. Trimming left V 6 bases short and J 2 bases short, with 17 bases between. The CDR3 spells CASNLGASGQETQYF. Written as DNA, the CDR3 is TGTGCCAGCAATCTGGGGGCTAGCGGACAAGAGACCCAGTACTTC.

The chain couples TRBV29-1 to TRBJ1-2; the D is unclear. The CDR3 is made up of 14 amino acids. The V and J ends lost 0 bases and 5 bases respectively, with 13 bases between them. Germline CDR1 reads SQVTM; CDR2 reads ANQGSEA. CDR3 nucleotides: TGCAGCGTTGAAGATGACGGGGTTAGGTATGGCTACACCTTC. It specifies CSVEDDGVRYGYTF.

This clone was found a few times. This rearrangement joins TRBV7-9 to TRBJ2-2; unclear D gene. CDR1 SEHNR and CDR2 FQNEAQ come from the germline V gene (reference sequence). Trimming stripped 4 bases from V and 7 bases from J, with 7 bases between. CDR3 size: 12 residues. The chain's CDR3 is CASSSILGELFF. The CDR3 bases are TGTGCCAGCAGCTCCATCCTCGGGGAGCTGTTTTTT.

This clone has only a few counts. The V gene is TRBV21-1, the J gene TRBJ2-5. TRBV21-1 is flagged as a pseudogene. CDR3 length: 14 residues. The CDR3 protein is CASSKSTYQETQYF. CDR3 bases: TGTGCCAGCAGCAAATCCACGTACCAAGAGACCCAGTACTTC.

J is TRBJ1-4 and V is TRBV4-2; no clear D gene. Germline lookup yields CDR1 LGHNA and CDR2 YNFKEQ. V was clipped by 0 bases and J by 7 bases, with 12 bases between them. This CDR3 spans 15 amino acids. CDR3 nucleotide sequence: TGTGCCAGCAGCCAAGATCCGCCGAAAAGTGAAAAACTGTTTTTT. Amino acid sequence: CASSQDPPKSEKLFF.

The J gene is TRBJ1-2, the V gene TRBV11-1; no reliable D call. Germline-derived CDR1 and CDR2 are SGHAT and FQDESV (reference sequence). The CDR3 contains 13 residues. Trimming stripped 1 base from V and 6 bases from J, with 9 bases between. The CDR3 DNA is TGTGCCAGCAGCTTAGGGGCCGGGGATGGCTACACCTTC. This translates into CASSLGAGDGYTF. Filled out from reference TRBV11-1 and TRBJ1-2, the complete variable domain reads EAEVAQSPRYKITEKSQAVAFWCDPISGHATLYWYRQILGQGPELLVQFQDESVVDDSQLPKDRFSAERLKGVDSTLKIQPAELGDSAMYLCASSLGAGDGYTFGSGTRLTVV.

V and J are TRBV10-1 and TRBJ2-5, with D maybe TRBD1 (6 bases). The germline V and J ends were trimmed by 5 bases and 2 bases, with 9 bases remaining between them. CDR1 is WNHNN, CDR2 SYGVQD, per germline (reference sequence). This CDR3 is 13 amino acids long. CDR3 region: CASSRDIQETQYF. DNA of the CDR3: TGCGCCAGCAGTCGGGACATACAAGAGACCCAGTACTTC.

CDR3 DNA: TGCGCCAGCAGCTTGGCCAATGGTTACGAGCAGTACTTC. Translating it yields CASSLANGYEQYF. The rearrangement uses TRBV5-1 and TRBJ2-7; no firm D call. The CDR3 extends over 13 amino acids. Germline lookup yields CDR1 SGHRS and CDR2 YFSETQ. Trimming cost V 0 bases and J 4 bases, with 8 bases left between them.

The CDR3 sequence is CASSVRGLATDTQYF. Here the CDR3 DNA reads TGTGCCAGCAGCGTTAGGGGACTAGCGACAGATACGCAGTATTTT. The chain combines TRBV9 with TRBJ2-3; 10 positions agree with TRBD2. Looked up from germline, CDR1 is SGDLS and CDR2 is YYNGEE. This CDR3 has 15 residues. Trimming removed 2 bases from V and 3 bases from J; junction bases left unmatched: 3. Drawing the rest from reference TRBV9 and TRBJ2-3, the complete variable domain is DSGVTQTPKHLITATGQRVTLRCSPRSGDLSVYWYQQSLDQGLQFLIQYYNGEERAKGNILERFSAQQFPDLHSELNLSSLELGDSALYFCASSVRGLATDTQYFGPGTRLTVL.

This clone was counted only a few times. V is TRBV27 and J is TRBJ2-7; possible D gene TRBD1, 5 bases. Germline V gene sequence: CDR1 MNHEY, CDR2 SMNVEV (reference sequence). The CDR3 loop spans 14 amino acids. With 3 bases removed from V and 12 bases from J, the gap between germline ends came to 21 bases. The CDR3 protein is CASSLGRVPGETYF. The CDR3 bases are TGTGCCAGCAGTTTGGGCAGGGTGCCTGGTGAGACGTACTTC.

This clone has just a few counts. Other DNA sequences in this sample translate to the same CDR3. The chain has TRBV7-9 and TRBJ2-7; 7 bases line up with TRBD2. Germline V gene lookup returns CDR1 SEHNR and CDR2 FQNEAQ (reference sequence). V was pared by 2 bases and J by 2 bases, with 3 bases of the junction left unmatched. The CDR3 extends over 14 amino acids. The CDR3 coding sequence is TGTGCCAGCAGCTTAAGGGACTATACCTACGAGCAGTACTTC. Translation gives CASSLRDYTYEQYF.

Written as DNA, the CDR3 is TGTGCCAGCTCACGTAATCAGCCCCAGCATTTT. Its translation is CASSRNQPQHF. The chain employs TRBV18 and TRBJ1-5, with D uncertain. The CDR3 contains 11 residues. Deletions cut 4 bases from V and 4 bases from J, with 2 bases between. CDR1 is KGHSH, CDR2 LQKENI, per germline.